This T cell receptor (beta chain) was recorded in a study of blood T cells in healthy people across ages. General study findings and limits: Those diversity estimates obtained from one million T cells were thought to be underestimates. Naive CD4+ cells and diversity were both higher in long-lived donors than in aged donors.

For the second PCR, which ran for about 7 to 12 cycles, a sample-barcoded 5' primer and a J-beta primer mix were used. TCRdb used MiXCR to reprocess the 5' RACE reads, holding one entry per CDR3 protein. Among around 1,600,000 distinct CDR3 sequences, under 55% were seen once, and the ten largest hold over 3.5%. The CDR3 extends over 18 amino acids. V shed 3 bases, J shed 0 bases, and the junction held 7 bases outside the gene matches. The germline CDR1 and CDR2 sequences are MGHRA and YSYEKL. PBMCs numbering at least 6.5 million were isolated per sample. Comment on this clonotype: Its matching antigen is unknown.

The clonotype comes from a woman under 30 in good health. The V and J genes are TRBV4-1 and TRBJ1-6, with 8 bases that match TRBD1. The sequenced sample was blood. CDR3 DNA sequence: TGCGCCAGCAGCCAGGGACAGGCCATTCACTCCTATAATTCACCCCTCCACTTT. It translates to CASSQGQAIHSYNSPLHF.